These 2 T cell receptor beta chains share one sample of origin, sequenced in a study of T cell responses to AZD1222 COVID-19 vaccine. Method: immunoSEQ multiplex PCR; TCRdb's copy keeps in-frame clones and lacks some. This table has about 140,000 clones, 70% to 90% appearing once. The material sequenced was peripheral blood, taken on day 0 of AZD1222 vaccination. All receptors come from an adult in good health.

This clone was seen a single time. CDR3: CATSDPTSGGRETQYF. The CDR3 DNA is TGTGCCACCAGTGATCCGACTAGCGGAGGGAGGGAGACCCAGTACTTC. The rearrangement joins TRBV24-1 to TRBJ2-5, with 9 bases identical to TRBD2. The CDR3 is 16 residues long. V lost 3 bases and J lost 5; bases outside the gene matches: 9. The germline V gene has CDR1 KGHDR and CDR2 SFDVKD.

CDR3 DNA: TGTGCCAGCTACGACAGGATGAACACTGAAGCTTTCTTT. Its protein product is CASYDRMNTEAFF. The chain combines TRBV19 with TRBJ1-1; possible D gene TRBD1, 6 bases. Trimming pared 9 bases from V and 0 bases from J, leaving 11 bases between. Per germline, CDR1 LNHDA and CDR2 SQIVND (reference sequence). The CDR3 loop spans 13 amino acids.